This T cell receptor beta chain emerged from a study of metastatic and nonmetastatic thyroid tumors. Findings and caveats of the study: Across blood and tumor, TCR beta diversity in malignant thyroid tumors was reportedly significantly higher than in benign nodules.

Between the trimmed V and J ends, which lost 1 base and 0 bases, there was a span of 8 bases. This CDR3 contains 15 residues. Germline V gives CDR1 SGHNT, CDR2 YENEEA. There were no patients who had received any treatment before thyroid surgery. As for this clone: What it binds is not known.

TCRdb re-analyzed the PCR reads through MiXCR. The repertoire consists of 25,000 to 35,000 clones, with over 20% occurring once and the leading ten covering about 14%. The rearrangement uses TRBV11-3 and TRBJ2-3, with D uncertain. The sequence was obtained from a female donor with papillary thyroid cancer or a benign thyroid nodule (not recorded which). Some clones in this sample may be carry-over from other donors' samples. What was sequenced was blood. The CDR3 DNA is TGTGCCAGCAGCTTAGGACCGTATAGCACAGATACGCAGTATTTT. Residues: CASSLGPYSTDTQYF.